This TCR beta chain was sequenced for a study of blood T cells in healthy people across ages. J lost 4 bases, V lost 7 bases, and 5 bases had no gene match. Germline assignment: CDR1 SQVTM and CDR2 ANQGSEA. The CDR3 contains 12 residues. A second PCR of 7 to 11 cycles used a sample-barcoded 5' primer and a J-beta primer mix. TCRdb fed the 5' RACE reads into MiXCR, producing one record per CDR3 protein. Here the sample spans around 940,000 distinct CDR3 sequences, 51% being singletons. This clonotype was seen a handful of times. The sequencing input was blood. V is TRBV29-1 and J is TRBJ2-7, with 9 bases aligning to TRBD1. The clonotype originates from a woman in her sixties or seventies in good health. The CDR3 loop reads CSAGQGRYEQYF. In DNA, the CDR3 is TGCAGCGCTGGACAGGGGAGGTACGAGCAGTACTTC.